The text below deals with one T cell receptor (beta chain). There is no known antigen for this receptor. No per-base quality is available; no much larger clone lies one base away. The source of the sample is a study of blood T cell repertoires in COVID-19 (dated by TCRdb to 2018 to 2020). Context from the whole study: Samples covering the acute and convalescent phases of COVID-19 were provided by collaborators in the United States, Italy and Spain. Samples were obtained from the ongoing ImmuneRACE study (first 160 participants) and from roughly 1,300 subjects provided by 6 global collaborators. Nearly every sample came with metadata listing a de-identified subject ID, COVID-19 status, age in years and sex. The dataset comprised deeply sampled blood TCRbeta repertoires from subjects exposed to, actively infected with, or recovered from COVID-19. Where available, HLA class I and class II types were obtained from metadata supplied by the sample provider rather than from assay-based typing. The repertoires were released in a freely available public database intended as a resource for research on the immune response to SARS-CoV-2. The prospective study material was composed of cDNA or gDNA derived from T cells, B-cell-depleted T cells, or PBMCs. The research as a whole found: The quantity of clinical and demographic metadata differed by source and by participant and was supplied without curation.

Participants in the prospective study were aged about 18 to 90 years, lived in 20 to 25 United States geographic areas, and enrolled through a virtual design. Cohort assignment in the prospective study relied on participant-reported clinical history from a screening survey and a study questionnaire. Recovered participants in ImmuneRACE Cohort 3 were defined by two consecutive negative NP/OP PCR tests, clearance by a healthcare professional, or resolution of symptoms. Mobile phlebotomists in the prospective study collected whole blood, serum and a nasopharyngeal or oropharyngeal swab from every participant. Additional blood draws and questionnaires over a 2-month period could optionally be provided by prospective study participants. Prospective study blood samples were shipped either frozen or at room temperature before DNA extraction. The immunoSEQ Assay, a bias-controlled multiplex PCR, was used to amplify TCRbeta CDR3 regions from genomic DNA. From the authors' description of their analysis: Within the assay, amplification of reference gene primers was used to estimate how many nucleated cells each sample contained. Sequence reads were collapsed and filtered to measure the absolute abundance of every unique TCRbeta CDR3 rearrangement. For each sample, productive Simpson clonality was calculated as the square root of Simpson's diversity index across productive rearrangements. The immuneACCESS repertoire file appears here via TCRdb, limited to in-frame rearrangements. These files lack a portion of the clones; in checked studies, under half of the deficit traces to unresolved V genes, and the cause of the others is not known. V and J calls and clone size are those listed in that table; D and trimming were worked out from the DNA. The table for this sample lists roughly 300,000 clones; 70% to 90% of them were counted only once. In total, the top ten clones hold roughly a tenth of the sample.

The sequenced material came from PBMCs or T cells enriched from blood (not recorded which). This TCR came from a woman between 18 and 29 years old who had recovered from COVID-19.

The CDR3 loop reads CASSSDPGSSYNEQFF. The DNA is as follows: TGTGCCAGCAGTTCCGACCCCGGGAGCTCCTACAATGAGCAGTTCTTC. The chain is assembled from TRBV9 and TRBJ2-1; the D gene is possibly TRBD2, with 6 bases matching. In the germline V gene, CDR1 corresponds to SGDLS and CDR2 to YYNGEE. Taken from cysteine to phenylalanine, the CDR3 has 16 residues. Only the CDR3 part of the read is kept: 48 bases, read in frame from the first base. Deletion took 5 bases off V and 0 bases off J, with a span of 15 bases between the germline ends.